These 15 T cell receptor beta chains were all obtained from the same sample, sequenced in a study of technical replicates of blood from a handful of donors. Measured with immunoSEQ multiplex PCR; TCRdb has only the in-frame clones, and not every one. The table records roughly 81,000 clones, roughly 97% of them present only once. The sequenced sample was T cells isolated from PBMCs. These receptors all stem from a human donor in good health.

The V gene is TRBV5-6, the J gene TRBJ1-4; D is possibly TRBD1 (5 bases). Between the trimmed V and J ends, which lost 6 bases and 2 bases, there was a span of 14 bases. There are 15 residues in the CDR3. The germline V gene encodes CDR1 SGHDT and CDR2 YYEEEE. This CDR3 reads CASTLGYRTNEKLFF. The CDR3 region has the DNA TGTGCCAGCACCCTGGGATACAGGACTAATGAAAAACTGTTTTTT.

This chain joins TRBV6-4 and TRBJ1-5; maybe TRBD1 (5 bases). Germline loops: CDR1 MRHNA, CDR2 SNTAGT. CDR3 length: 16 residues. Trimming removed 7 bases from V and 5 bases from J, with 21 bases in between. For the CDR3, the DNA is TGTGCCAGCACCGGGGGGGACGGGCCCTCTGATCAGCCCCAGCATTTT. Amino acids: CASTGGDGPSDQPQHF.

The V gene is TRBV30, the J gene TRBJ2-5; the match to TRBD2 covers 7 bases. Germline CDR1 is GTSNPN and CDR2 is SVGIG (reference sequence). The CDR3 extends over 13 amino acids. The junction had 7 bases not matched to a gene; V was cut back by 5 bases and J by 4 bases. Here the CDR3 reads CAWARGDSETQYF. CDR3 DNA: TGTGCCTGGGCTCGGGGGGACTCAGAGACCCAGTACTTC.

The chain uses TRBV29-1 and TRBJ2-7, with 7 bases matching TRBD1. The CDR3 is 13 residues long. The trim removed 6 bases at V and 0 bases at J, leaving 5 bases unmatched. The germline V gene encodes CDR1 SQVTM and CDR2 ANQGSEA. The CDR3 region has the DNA TGCAGCGTGATGACAGGGTACTCCTACGAGCAGTACTTC. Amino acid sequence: CSVMTGYSYEQYF.

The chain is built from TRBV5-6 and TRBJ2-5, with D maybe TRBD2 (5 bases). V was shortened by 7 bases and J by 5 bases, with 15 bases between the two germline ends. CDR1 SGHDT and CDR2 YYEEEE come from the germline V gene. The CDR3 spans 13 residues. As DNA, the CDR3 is TGTGCCAGCTCCGGACTCCTCGGTGAGACCCAGTACTTC. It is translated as CASSGLLGETQYF. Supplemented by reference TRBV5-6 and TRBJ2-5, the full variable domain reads DAGVTQSPTHLIKTRGQQVTLRCSPKSGHDTVSWYQQALGQGPQFIFQYYEEEERQRGNFPDRFSGHQFPNYSSELNVNALLLGDSALYLCASSGLLGETQYFGPGTRLLVL.

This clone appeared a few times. The CDR3 DNA reads TGTGCCAGCAGTGAAGCTGGCAGTAACTATGGCTACACCTTC. Its translation: CASSEAGSNYGYTF. The J gene is TRBJ1-2, the V gene TRBV6-1; D remains unclear. The CDR3 length is 14 residues. Germline-derived CDR1 and CDR2 are MNHNS and SASEGT. V dropped 0 bases and J dropped 1 base, with 6 bases sitting between them.

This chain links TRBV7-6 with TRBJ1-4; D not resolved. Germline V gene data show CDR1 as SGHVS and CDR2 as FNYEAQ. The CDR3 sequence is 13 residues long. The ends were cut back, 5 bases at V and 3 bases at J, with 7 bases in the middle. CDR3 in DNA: TGTGCCAGCAGCCCTGTTGCTAATGAAAAACTGTTTTTT. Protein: CASSPVANEKLFF. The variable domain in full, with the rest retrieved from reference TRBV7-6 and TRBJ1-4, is GAGVSQSPRYKVTKRGQDVALRCDPISGHVSLYWYRQALGQGPEFLTYFNYEAQQDKSGLPNDRFSAERPEGSISTLTIQRTEQRDSAMYRCASSPVANEKLFFGSGTQLSVL.

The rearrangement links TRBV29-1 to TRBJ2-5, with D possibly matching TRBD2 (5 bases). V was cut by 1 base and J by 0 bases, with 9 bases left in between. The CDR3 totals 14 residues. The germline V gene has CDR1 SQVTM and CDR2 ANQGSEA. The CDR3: CSVEVGGNQETQYF. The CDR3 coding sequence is TGCAGCGTTGAAGTTGGAGGTAACCAAGAGACCCAGTACTTC.

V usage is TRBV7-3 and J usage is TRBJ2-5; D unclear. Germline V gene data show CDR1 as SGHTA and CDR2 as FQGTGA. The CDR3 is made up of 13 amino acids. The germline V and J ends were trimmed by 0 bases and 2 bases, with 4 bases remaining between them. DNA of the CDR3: TGTGCCAGCAGCTTAACACAGCAAGAGACCCAGTACTTC. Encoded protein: CASSLTQQETQYF.

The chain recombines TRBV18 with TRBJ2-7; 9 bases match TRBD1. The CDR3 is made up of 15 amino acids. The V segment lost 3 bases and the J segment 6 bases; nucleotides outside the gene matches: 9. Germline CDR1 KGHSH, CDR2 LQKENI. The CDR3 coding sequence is TGTGCCAGCTCACCCACAAAGGACAGGGGACGCGAGCAGTACTTC. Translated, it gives CASSPTKDRGREQYF. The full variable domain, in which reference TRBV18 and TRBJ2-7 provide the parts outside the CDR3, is NAGVMQNPRHLVRRRGQEARLRCSPMKGHSHVYWYRQLPEEGLKFMVYLQKENIIDESGMPKERFSAEFPKEGPSILRIQQVVRGDSAAYFCASSPTKDRGREQYFGPGTRLTVT.

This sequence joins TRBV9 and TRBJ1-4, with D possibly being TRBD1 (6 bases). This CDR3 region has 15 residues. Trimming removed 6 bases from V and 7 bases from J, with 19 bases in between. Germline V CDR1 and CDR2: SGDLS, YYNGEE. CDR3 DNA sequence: TGTGCCAGCACGGCGGGGGCAGGAGAAATTGAAAAACTGTTTTTT. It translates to CASTAGAGEIEKLFF.

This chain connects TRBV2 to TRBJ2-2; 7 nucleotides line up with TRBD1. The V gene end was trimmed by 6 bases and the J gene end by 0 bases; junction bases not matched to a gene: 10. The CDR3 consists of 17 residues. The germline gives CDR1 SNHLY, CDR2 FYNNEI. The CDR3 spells CASSSLHRGANTGELFF. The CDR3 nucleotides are TGTGCCAGCAGCTCACTTCACAGGGGAGCGAACACCGGGGAGCTGTTTTTT.

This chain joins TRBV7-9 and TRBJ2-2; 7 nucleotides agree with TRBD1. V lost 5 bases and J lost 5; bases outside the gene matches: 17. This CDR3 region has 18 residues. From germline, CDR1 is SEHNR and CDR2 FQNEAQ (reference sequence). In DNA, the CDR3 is TGTGCCAGCAGCCCCCGAAATATACGACAGGGATTAACCGGGGAGCTGTTTTTT. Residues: CASSPRNIRQGLTGELFF. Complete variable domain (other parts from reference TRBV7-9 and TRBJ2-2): DTGVSQNPRHKITKRGQNVTFRCDPISEHNRLYWYRQTLGQGPEFLTYFQNEAQLEKSRLLSDRFSAERPKGSFSTLEIQRTEQGDSAMYLCASSPRNIRQGLTGELFFGEGSRLTVL.

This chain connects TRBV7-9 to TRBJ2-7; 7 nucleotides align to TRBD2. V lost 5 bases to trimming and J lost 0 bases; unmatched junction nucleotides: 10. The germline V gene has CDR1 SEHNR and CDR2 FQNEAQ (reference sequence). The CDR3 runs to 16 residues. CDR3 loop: CASSPPRGGSSYEQYF. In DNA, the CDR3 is TGTGCCAGCAGCCCTCCTAGAGGCGGGAGCTCCTACGAGCAGTACTTC.

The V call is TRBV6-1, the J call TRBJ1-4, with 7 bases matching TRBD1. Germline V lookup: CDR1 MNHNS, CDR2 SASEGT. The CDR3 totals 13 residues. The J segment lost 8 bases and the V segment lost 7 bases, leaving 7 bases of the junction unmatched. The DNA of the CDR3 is TGTGCCAGCAACAGGGGCCTTGAGGAAAAACTGTTTTTT. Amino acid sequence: CASNRGLEEKLFF.